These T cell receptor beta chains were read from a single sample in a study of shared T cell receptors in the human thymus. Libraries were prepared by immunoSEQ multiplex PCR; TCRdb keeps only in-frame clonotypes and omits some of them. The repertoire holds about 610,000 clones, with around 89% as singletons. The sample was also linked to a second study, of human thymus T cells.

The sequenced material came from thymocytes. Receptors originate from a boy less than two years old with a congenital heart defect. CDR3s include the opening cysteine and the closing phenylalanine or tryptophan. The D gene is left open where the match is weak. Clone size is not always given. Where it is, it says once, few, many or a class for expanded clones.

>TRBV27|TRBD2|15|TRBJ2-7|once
TGTGCCAGCCGGACTAGCGGGAGTATAAGTTACGAGCAGTACTTC
CASRTSGSISYEQYF
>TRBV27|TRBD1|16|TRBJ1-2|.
TGTGCCAGCACAATCTCCCCGGGACAGGGGATTCCTGGCTACACCTTC
CASTISPGQGIPGYTF
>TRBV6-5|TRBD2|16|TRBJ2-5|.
TGTGCCAGCAGTTACTCGACAGGGACTAGCGATCAAGGGAAGTACTTC
CASSYSTGTSDQGKYF
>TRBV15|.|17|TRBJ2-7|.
TGTGCCACCAGCCGTCGGACCGTTGGGGGCCTGGCGGGCGAGCAGTACTTC
CATSRRTVGGLAGEQYF
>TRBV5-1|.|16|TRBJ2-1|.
TGCGCCAGCAGCTCGCGACTACTCCCGGAGGTTAATGAGCAGTTCTTC
CASSSRLLPEVNEQFF
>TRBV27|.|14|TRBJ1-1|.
TGTGCCAGCAGTTTAGCCCACAGGGACACTGAAGCTTTCTTT
CASSLAHRDTEAFF
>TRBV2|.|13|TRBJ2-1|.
TGTGCCAGCAGTGAATGGCAGTACAATGAGCAGTTCTTC
CASSEWQYNEQFF
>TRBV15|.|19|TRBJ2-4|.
TGTGCCACCAGCAGAGCTCAAGGCGGGGTTTGGGGACCCAAAAACATTCAGTACTTC
CATSRAQGGVWGPKNIQYF
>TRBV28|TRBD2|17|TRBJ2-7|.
TGTGCCAGCAGTCTATACGGACTAGCGGGTCCCTCCTACGAGCAGTACTTC
CASSLYGLAGPSYEQYF
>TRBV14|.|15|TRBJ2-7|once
TGTGCCAGCAGCCGTAGTCAGGCCCCGTCAGACGAGCAGTACTTC
CASSRSQAPSDEQYF
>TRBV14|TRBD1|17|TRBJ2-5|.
TGTGCCAGCAGCCAAGAGAAACAGGGGGCTGACCAAGAGACCCAGTACTTC
CASSQEKQGADQETQYF